Listed below are T cell receptor beta chains from one sample, sequenced in a study of cytomegalovirus exposure and HLA in healthy donors. Assay used: immunoSEQ multiplex PCR; TCRdb lists only in-frame clones, some missing. The sample includes some 60,000 clones, roughly 84% of them seen just once. The sample comprised PBMCs. The source is a human donor in good health. Each CDR3 is given without its conserved first and last residue. Each record gives: CDR3 protein, J gene, clone size, V gene, D gene. A D gene is named only where the DNA matches it firmly. Size values are once, few and many counts, or a class for expanded clones, and some rows have none.

CDR3: ASSRTSGSSTGELF
J: TRBJ2-2
size: NA
V: TRBV6-4
D: TRBD2

CDR3: ASSLAEETQY
J: TRBJ2-5
size: NA
V: TRBV5-8
D: NA

CDR3: SVFGQGSTGELF
J: TRBJ2-2
size: NA
V: TRBV29-1
D: TRBD1

CDR3: AWTQGGEAF
J: TRBJ1-1
size: NA
V: TRBV30
D: TRBD1

CDR3: ASTVEGARSGYT
J: TRBJ1-2
size: NA
V: TRBV19
D: TRBD1

CDR3: ASSPGQGYTGELF
J: TRBJ2-2
size: NA
V: TRBV5-1
D: TRBD1

CDR3: ASSPFAGGLYEQY
J: TRBJ2-7
size: NA
V: TRBV11-2
D: TRBD2

CDR3: ASSLTRLSSYNSPLH
J: TRBJ1-6
size: NA
V: TRBV5-8
D: NA

CDR3: ASSLTGAVLNTEAF
J: TRBJ1-1
size: few
V: TRBV5-6
D: TRBD1

CDR3: AWSVLRPGRATPYEQY
J: TRBJ2-7
size: NA
V: TRBV30
D: NA

CDR3: ASSERGTDTQY
J: TRBJ2-3
size: NA
V: TRBV6-1
D: NA

CDR3: ASSLSISGSSTDTQY
J: TRBJ2-3
size: NA
V: TRBV7-9
D: NA

CDR3: ASSQTQGISNEKLF
J: TRBJ1-4
size: NA
V: TRBV18
D: TRBD1

CDR3: ASSNRPASVDTGELF
J: TRBJ2-2
size: NA
V: TRBV27
D: NA

CDR3: ASSLGQVATNEKLF
J: TRBJ1-4
size: NA
V: TRBV18
D: TRBD1

CDR3: ASSLAIGQSSYEQY
J: NA
size: NA
V: TRBV5-6
D: NA

CDR3: ASSLEGRDRVDGYT
J: TRBJ1-2
size: NA
V: TRBV5-1
D: TRBD1